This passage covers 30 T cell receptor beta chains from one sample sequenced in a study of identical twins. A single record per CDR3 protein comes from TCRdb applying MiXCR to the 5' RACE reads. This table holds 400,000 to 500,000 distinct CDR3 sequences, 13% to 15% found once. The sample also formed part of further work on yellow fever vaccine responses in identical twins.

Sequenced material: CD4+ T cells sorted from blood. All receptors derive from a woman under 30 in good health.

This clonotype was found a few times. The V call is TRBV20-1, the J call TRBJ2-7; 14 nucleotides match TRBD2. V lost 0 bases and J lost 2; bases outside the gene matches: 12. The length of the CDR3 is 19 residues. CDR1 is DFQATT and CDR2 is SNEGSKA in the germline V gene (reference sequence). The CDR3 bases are TGCAGTGCTAGAGACTCCCCCCTCGGACTAGCGGGAGGCCCCTACGAGCAGTACTTC. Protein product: CSARDSPLGLAGGPYEQYF.

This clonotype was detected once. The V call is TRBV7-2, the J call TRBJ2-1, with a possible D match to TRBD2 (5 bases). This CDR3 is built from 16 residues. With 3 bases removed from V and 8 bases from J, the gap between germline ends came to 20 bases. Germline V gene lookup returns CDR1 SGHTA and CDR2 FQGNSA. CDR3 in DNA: TGTGCCAGCAGCTTTTCCATCGGGTCCAGCGGCGATGAGCAGTTCTTC. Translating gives CASSFSIGSSGDEQFF.

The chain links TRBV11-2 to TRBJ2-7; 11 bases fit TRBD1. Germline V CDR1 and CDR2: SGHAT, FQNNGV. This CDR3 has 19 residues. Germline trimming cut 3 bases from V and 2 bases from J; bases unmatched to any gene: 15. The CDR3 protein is CASSFGRTGGAGWTYEQYF. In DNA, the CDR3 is TGTGCCAGCAGCTTCGGACGGACAGGGGGCGCAGGGTGGACCTACGAGCAGTACTTC.

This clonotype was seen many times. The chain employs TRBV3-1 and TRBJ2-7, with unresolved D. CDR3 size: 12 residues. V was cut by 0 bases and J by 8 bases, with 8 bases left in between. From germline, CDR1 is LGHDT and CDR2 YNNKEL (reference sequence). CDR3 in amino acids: CASSQDGRKQYF. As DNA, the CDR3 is TGTGCCAGCAGCCAAGATGGCAGAAAGCAGTACTTC.

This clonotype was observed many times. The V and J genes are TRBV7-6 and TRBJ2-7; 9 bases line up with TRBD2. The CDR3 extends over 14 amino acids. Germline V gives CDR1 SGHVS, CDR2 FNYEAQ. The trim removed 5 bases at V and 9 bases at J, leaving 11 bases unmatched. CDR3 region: CASSTGTSPPVQYF. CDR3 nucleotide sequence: TGTGCCAGCAGCACCGGGACTAGCCCTCCTGTGCAGTACTTC. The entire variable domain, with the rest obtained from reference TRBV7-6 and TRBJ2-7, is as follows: GAGVSQSPRYKVTKRGQDVALRCDPISGHVSLYWYRQALGQGPEFLTYFNYEAQQDKSGLPNDRFSAERPEGSISTLTIQRTEQRDSAMYRCASSTGTSPPVQYFGPGTRLTVT.

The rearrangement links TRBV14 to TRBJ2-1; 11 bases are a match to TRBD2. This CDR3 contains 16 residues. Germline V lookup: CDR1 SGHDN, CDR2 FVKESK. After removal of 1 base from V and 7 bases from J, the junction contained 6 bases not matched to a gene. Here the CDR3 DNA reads TGTGCCAGCAGCCAAGCCGGGACTAGCGGAGGAAATGAGCAGTTCTTC. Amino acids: CASSQAGTSGGNEQFF.

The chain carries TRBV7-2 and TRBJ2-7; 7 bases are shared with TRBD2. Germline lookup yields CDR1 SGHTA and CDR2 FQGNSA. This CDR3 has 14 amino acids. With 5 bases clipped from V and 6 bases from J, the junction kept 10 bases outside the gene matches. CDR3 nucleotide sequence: TGTGCCAGCAGCCCCGGGGCACTAGCGCCCGAGCAGTACTTC. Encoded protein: CASSPGALAPEQYF.

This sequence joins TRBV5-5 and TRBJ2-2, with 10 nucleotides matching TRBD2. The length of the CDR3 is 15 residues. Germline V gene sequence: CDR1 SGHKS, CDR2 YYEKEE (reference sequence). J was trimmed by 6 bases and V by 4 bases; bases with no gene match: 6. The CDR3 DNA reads TGTGCCAGCAGCCCTCTAGCGGGAGCGCCCGGGGAGCTGTTTTTT. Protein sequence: CASSPLAGAPGELFF.

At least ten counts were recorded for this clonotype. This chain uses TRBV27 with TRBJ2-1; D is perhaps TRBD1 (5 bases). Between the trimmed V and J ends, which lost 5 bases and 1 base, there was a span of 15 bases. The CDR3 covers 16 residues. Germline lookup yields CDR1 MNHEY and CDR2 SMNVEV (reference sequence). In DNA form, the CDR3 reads TGTGCCAGCAGTCCCCCAGGGTCTAGATCCTACAATGAGCAGTTCTTC. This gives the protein CASSPPGSRSYNEQFF.

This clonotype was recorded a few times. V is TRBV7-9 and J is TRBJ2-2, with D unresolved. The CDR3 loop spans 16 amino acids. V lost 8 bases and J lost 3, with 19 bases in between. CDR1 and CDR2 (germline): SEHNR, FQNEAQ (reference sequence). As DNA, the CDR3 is TGTGCCAGCTCACTCAGAGAGAGAGACGACACCGGGGAGCTGTTTTTT. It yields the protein CASSLRERDDTGELFF. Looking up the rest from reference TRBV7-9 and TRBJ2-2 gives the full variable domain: DTGVSQNPRHKITKRGQNVTFRCDPISEHNRLYWYRQTLGQGPEFLTYFQNEAQLEKSRLLSDRFSAERPKGSFSTLEIQRTEQGDSAMYLCASSLRERDDTGELFFGEGSRLTVL.

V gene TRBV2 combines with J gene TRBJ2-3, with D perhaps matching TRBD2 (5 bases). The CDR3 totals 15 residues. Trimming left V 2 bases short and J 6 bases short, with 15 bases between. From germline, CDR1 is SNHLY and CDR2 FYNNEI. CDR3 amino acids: CASSEQVPRVDTQYF. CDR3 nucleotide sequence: TGTGCCAGCAGTGAACAGGTCCCGAGGGTGGATACGCAGTATTTT.

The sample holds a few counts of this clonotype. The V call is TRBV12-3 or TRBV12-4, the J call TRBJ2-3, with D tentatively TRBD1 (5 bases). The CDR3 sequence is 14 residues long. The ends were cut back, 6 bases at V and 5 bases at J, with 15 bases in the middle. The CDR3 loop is CASRIGGARDTQYF. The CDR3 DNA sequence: TGTGCCAGCAGAATTGGTGGGGCTAGAGATACGCAGTATTTT.

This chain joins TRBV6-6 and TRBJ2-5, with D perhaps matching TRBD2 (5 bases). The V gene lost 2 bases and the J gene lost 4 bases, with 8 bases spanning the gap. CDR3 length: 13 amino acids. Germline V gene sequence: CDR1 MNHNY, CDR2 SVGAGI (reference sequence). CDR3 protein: CASSYREPETQYF. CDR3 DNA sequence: TGTGCCAGCAGTTACCGGGAACCAGAGACCCAGTACTTC.

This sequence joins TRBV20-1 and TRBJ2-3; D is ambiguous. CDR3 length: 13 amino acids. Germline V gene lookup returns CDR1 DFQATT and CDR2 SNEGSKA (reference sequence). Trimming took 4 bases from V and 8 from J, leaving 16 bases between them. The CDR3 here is CSANRATVGTQYF. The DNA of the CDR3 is TGCAGTGCTAACCGGGCCACGGTGGGTACGCAGTATTTT.

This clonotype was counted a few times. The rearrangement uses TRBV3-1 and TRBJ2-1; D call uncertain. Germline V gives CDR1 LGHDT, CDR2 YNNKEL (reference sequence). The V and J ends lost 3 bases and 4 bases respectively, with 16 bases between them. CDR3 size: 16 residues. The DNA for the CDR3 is TGTGCCAGCAGCCACAACCCCCTCGGTAGTTACAATGAGCAGTTCTTC. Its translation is CASSHNPLGSYNEQFF.

The CDR3 region is CAISESGGPSYNEQFF. The CDR3 nucleotides are TGTGCCATCAGTGAATCGGGAGGGCCCTCATACAATGAGCAGTTCTTC. The chain employs TRBV10-3 and TRBJ2-1; 8 bases map to TRBD2. Trimming cost V 3 bases and J 4 bases; bases outside gene matches: 8. CDR1 is ENHRY, CDR2 SYGVKD, per germline. The CDR3 spans 16 residues.

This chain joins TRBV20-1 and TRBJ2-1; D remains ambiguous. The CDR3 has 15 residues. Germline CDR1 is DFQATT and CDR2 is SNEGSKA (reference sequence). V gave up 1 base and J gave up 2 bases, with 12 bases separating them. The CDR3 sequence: CSARAHGFAYNEQFF. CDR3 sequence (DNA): TGCAGTGCTAGAGCCCACGGCTTCGCCTACAATGAGCAGTTCTTC.

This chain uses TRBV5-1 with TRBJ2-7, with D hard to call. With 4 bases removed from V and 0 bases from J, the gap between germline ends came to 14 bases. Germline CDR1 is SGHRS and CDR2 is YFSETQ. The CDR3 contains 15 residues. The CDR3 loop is CASSRTDGTSYEQYF. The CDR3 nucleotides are TGCGCCAGCAGCCGTACGGACGGAACCTCCTACGAGCAGTACTTC.

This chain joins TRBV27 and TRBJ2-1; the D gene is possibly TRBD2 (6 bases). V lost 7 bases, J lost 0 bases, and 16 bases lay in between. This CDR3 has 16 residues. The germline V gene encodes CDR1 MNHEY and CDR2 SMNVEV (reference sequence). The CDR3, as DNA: TGTGCCAGCACCACGGACTACCGAATCTCCTACAATGAGCAGTTCTTC. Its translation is CASTTDYRISYNEQFF.

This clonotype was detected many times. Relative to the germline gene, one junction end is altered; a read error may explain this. CDR3 DNA: TGTGCCAGCAGCTTAGGACTAGCGGGGGGATACAATGAGCAGTTCTTC. Translating it yields CASSLGLAGGYNEQFF. The V gene is TRBV5-1, the J gene TRBJ2-1; TRBD2 agrees at 14 bases. This CDR3 spans 16 amino acids. Germline CDR1 is SGHRS and CDR2 is YFSETQ.

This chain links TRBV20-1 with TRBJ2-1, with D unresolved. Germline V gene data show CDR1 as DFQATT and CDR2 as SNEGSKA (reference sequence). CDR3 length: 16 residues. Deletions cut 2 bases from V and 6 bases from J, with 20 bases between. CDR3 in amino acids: CSARRSPGAQSNEQFF. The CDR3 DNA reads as TGCAGTGCTAGAAGATCCCCCGGAGCTCAGAGCAATGAGCAGTTCTTC.

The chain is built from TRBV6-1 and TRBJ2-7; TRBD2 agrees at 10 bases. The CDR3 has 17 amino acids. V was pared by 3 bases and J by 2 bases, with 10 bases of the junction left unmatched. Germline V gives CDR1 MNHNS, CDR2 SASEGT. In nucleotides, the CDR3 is TGTGCCAGCAGTGAGTGGGCTAGCGGGAGTATGACCTACGAGCAGTACTTC. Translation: CASSEWASGSMTYEQYF.

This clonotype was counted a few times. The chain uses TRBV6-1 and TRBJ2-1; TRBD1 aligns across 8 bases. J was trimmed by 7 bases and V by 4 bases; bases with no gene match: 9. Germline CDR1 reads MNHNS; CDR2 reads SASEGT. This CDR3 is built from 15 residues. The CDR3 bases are TGTGCCAGCAGTGGCCGGGACAGGCAAGTTAATGAGCAGTTCTTC. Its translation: CASSGRDRQVNEQFF.

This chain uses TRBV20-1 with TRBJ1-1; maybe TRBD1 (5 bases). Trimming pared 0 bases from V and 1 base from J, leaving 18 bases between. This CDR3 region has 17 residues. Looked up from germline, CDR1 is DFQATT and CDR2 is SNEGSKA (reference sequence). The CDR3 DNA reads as TGCAGTGCTAGAGATAGTTTTTGGGGACTGCAGAACACTGAAGCTTTCTTT. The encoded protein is CSARDSFWGLQNTEAFF.

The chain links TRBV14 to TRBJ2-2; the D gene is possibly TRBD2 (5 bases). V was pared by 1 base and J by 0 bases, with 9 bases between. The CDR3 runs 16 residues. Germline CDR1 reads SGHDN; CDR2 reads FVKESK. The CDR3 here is CASSQAKRSNTGELFF. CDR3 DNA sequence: TGTGCCAGCAGCCAAGCGAAGCGGTCGAACACCGGGGAGCTGTTTTTT.

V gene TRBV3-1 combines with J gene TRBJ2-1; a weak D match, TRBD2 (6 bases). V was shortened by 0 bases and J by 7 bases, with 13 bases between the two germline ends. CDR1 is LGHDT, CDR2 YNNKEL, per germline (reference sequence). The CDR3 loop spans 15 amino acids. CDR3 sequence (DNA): TGTGCCAGCAGCCAAGACTGGGACTCTGAGAATGAGCAGTTCTTC. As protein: CASSQDWDSENEQFF.

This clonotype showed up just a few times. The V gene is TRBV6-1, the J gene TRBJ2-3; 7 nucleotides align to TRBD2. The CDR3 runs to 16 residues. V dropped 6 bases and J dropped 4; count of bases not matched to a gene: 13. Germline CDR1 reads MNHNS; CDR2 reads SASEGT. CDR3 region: CASSPSRLAEADTQYF. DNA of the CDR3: TGTGCCAGCAGCCCAAGTCGGCTAGCGGAGGCAGATACGCAGTATTTT.

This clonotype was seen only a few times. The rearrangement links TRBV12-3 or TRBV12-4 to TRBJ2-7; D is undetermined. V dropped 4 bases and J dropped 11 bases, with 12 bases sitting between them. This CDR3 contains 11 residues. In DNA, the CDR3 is TGTGCCAGCAGTTCTCTCGTTAGAAAGTACTTC. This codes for CASSSLVRKYF.

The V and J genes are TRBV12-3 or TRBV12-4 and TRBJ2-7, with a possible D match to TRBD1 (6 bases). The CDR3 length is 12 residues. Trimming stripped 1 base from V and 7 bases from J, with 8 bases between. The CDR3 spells CASSLEGTEQYF. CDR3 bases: TGTGCCAGCAGTTTAGAGGGGACAGAGCAGTACTTC.

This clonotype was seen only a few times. The CDR3 sequence is CASSYPAPGPGGKETQYF. The CDR3 nucleotides are TGTGCCAGCAGTTACCCCGCCCCCGGTCCGGGGGGGAAGGAGACCCAGTACTTC. V and J are TRBV6-5 and TRBJ2-5, with 8 bases fitting TRBD2. This CDR3 comprises 18 residues. Germline loops: CDR1 MNHEY, CDR2 SVGAGI. Trimming removed 2 bases from V and 5 bases from J; junction bases left unmatched: 16.